This is a list of T cell receptor beta chains from one sample in a study of OX40 agonist ivuxolimab in advanced cancers. Repertoires were generated with immunoSEQ multiplex PCR, while TCRdb's copy carries only in-frame clones and drops some. This table has tens of thousands of clones, approximately 88% appearing once. This specimen was CD4+ or CD8+ T cells sorted from blood, taken in a trial of the OX40 agonist ivuxolimab. These TCRs come from an adult with an advanced solid tumor such as melanoma, head and neck, liver or kidney cancer. CDR3s include the opening cysteine and the closing phenylalanine or tryptophan. The D gene is left open where the match is weak. Clone size appears in some rows only: once, few, many, or a class for an expanded clone.

clone size | D gene | J gene | V gene | CDR3 protein | CDR3 DNA
- | TRBD1 | TRBJ2-7 | TRBV10-3 | CAAGQADYEQYF | TGTGCCGCGGGACAGGCAGACTACGAGCAGTACTTC
few | TRBD2 | TRBJ2-5 | TRBV27 | CASSLLPGGGEETQYF | TGTGCCAGCAGTTTACTCCCCGGGGGGGGCGAGGAGACCCAGTACTTC
- | TRBD1 | TRBJ1-1 | TRBV19 | CARAWDRDRLNTEAFF | TGTGCCAGGGCTTGGGACAGGGACAGGCTGAACACTGAAGCTTTCTTT
- | TRBD2 | TRBJ2-1 | TRBV5-1 | CASSFTGLAGYAVFF | TGCGCCAGCAGCTTCACCGGACTAGCGGGATACGCCGTGTTCTTC
- | - | TRBJ2-2 | TRBV15 | CATSSEGPNTGELFF | TGTGCCACCAGCAGCGAGGGGCCGAACACCGGGGAGCTGTTTTTT
- | TRBD1 | TRBJ2-5 | TRBV7-9 | CASSPRDRVGETQYF | TGTGCCAGCAGCCCCCGGGACAGGGTGGGGGAGACCCAGTACTTC
once | TRBD2 | TRBJ2-1 | TRBV7-7 | CASSPGTSGEQFF | TGTGCTAGCAGCCCTGGGACTAGTGGTGAGCAGTTCTTC
- | TRBD2 | TRBJ2-7 | TRBV5-1 | CASSLVPSGASSYEQYF | TGCGCCAGCAGCTTGGTCCCTAGCGGGGCCAGTTCCTACGAGCAGTACTTC
- | - | TRBJ2-1 | TRBV30 | CAWSLPQNYNEQFF | TGTGCCTGGAGTCTACCTCAAAACTACAATGAGCAGTTCTTC
- | - | TRBJ2-3 | TRBV7-8 | CASSNRLQDTQYF | TGTGCCAGCAGCAACCGTCTACAAGATACGCAGTATTTT
- | TRBD1 | TRBJ1-4 | TRBV28 | CASSFRGASANEKLFF | TGTGCCAGCAGTTTCAGGGGGGCGTCCGCTAATGAAAAACTGTTTTTT
- | TRBD1 | TRBJ1-3 | TRBV6-1 | CASSEDRGSGNTIYF | TGTGCCAGCAGTGAGGACAGGGGCTCTGGAAACACCATATATTTT
- | TRBD2 | TRBJ2-2 | TRBV6-5 | CASSRGLAGSGELFF | TGTGCCAGCAGCCGGGGACTAGCGGGGTCCGGGGAGCTGTTTTTT
- | - | TRBJ2-7 | TRBV7-9 | CASSLERSYEQYF | TGTGCCAGCAGCTTAGAACGTAGCTACGAGCAGTACTTC
once | - | TRBJ1-5 | TRBV7-8 | CASRRAGTNQPQHF | TGTGCCAGCAGACGAGCGGGTACCAATCAGCCCCAGCATTTT
few | - | TRBJ1-2 | TRBV6-1 | CASSEPNMGWDGYTF | TGTGCCAGCAGTGAACCGAACATGGGGTGGGATGGCTACACCTTC
- | TRBD2 | TRBJ2-7 | TRBV28 | CASSSGTSGRLYEQYF | TGTGCCAGCAGTTCCGGGACTAGCGGGAGACTCTACGAGCAGTACTTC
- | - | TRBJ1-5 | TRBV6-5 | CASSYGTDQPQHF | TGTGCCAGCAGTTACGGCACAGATCAGCCCCAGCATTTT
- | TRBD2 | TRBJ2-7 | TRBV19 | CASSTGLAGSSSYEQYF | TGTGCCAGTAGTACGGGACTAGCGGGAAGTAGCTCCTACGAGCAGTACTTC
- | - | TRBJ2-7 | TRBV2 | CASSGSRVEQYF | TGTGCCAGCAGTGGAAGTAGGGTCGAGCAGTACTTC
- | - | TRBJ1-1 | TRBV27 | CASKGASNTEAFF | TGTGCCAGCAAAGGGGCCTCAAACACTGAAGCTTTCTTT
- | - | TRBJ2-7 | TRBV9 | CASSPAAASYEQYF | TGTGCCAGCAGCCCTGCCGCTGCCTCCTACGAGCAGTACTTC
- | - | TRBJ2-3 | TRBV4-1 | CASSLLGGPDTQYF | TGCGCCAGCAGCCTCCTAGGGGGGCCAGATACGCAGTATTTT
- | TRBD1 | TRBJ2-4 | TRBV28 | CASSLQGAANIQYF | TGTGCCAGCAGTTTACAGGGGGCGGCAAACATTCAGTACTTC
- | - | TRBJ2-7 | TRBV29-1 | CSVETGSSSYEQYF | TGCAGCGTTGAAACAGGGTCTAGCTCCTACGAGCAGTACTTC
- | - | TRBJ2-2 | TRBV9 | CASREINTGELFF | TGTGCCAGCCGTGAAATTAACACCGGGGAGCTGTTTTTT
- | - | TRBJ2-1 | TRBV2 | CASREYNEQFF | TGTGCCAGCAGGGAGTACAATGAGCAGTTCTTC
- | TRBD1 | TRBJ1-3 | TRBV6-6 | CASSNTGTVGNTIYF | TGTGCCAGCAGTAATACCGGGACAGTAGGAAACACCATATATTTT